Detailed here is one T cell receptor (beta chain). Antigen specificity is unknown. The germline V and J ends were trimmed by 5 bases and 1 base, with 11 bases remaining between them. CDR3 size: 13 residues. CDR1 is GTSNPN, CDR2 SVGIG, per germline (reference sequence). Sample treatment: some 20 received Ad26.COV2.S at low or high dose, single or two shots; a few received placebo; per-sample allocation not given. Specimen acquisition occurred on day 63 following the initial vaccine or placebo injection. This specimen belongs to a study of Ad26.COV2.S vaccination and SARS-CoV-2 variants. Study results and limitations: With respect to non-spike TCR breadth, vaccine and placebo recipients were similar.

Only in-frame clones appear in the TCRdb table, and some are missing; sequencing was by immunoSEQ multiplex PCR. Here the sample spans some 340,000 clones, just under 85% being singletons. J is TRBJ1-1 and V is TRBV30, with a tentative D call TRBD1 (5 bases). The sequencing used peripheral blood, collected in a trial of Ad26.COV2.S vaccine versus placebo. This receptor was identified in a person between 18 and 65 years old who received the Ad26.COV2.S COVID-19 vaccine or a placebo. The CDR3 is CAWARDRNTEAFF. DNA of the CDR3: TGTGCCTGGGCCCGTGACAGGAACACTGAAGCTTTCTTT.